A selection of T cell receptor beta chains follows, all from one sample in a study of blood T cell repertoires in COVID-19. TCRdb's table, derived via immunoSEQ multiplex PCR, lists solely in-frame clones and lacks some. The repertoire holds some 110,000 clones, with approximately 80% as singletons. Sequenced sample: peripheral blood. The receptors were gathered from a man in his sixties with acute or convalescent COVID-19. Each CDR3 is given with its conserved first and last residue. The order of the fields is V gene, D gene, clone size, J gene, CDR3 length, CDR3 DNA, CDR3 protein. D genes are given only for firm matches. A row's size may be missing; if present it is once, few, many or a size class.

TRBV28	TRBD1	once	TRBJ2-7	13	TGTGCCAGCGGGGACAGCAATACCTACGAGCAGTACTTC	CASGDSNTYEQYF
TRBV21-1	.	.	TRBJ2-7	16	TGTGCCAGCAGAGTGACAGACGGAATAATTTTCTACGAGCAGTACTTC	CASRVTDGIIFYEQYF
TRBV4-2	.	.	TRBJ2-7	16	TGTGCCAGCAGCCAAGGTTCCGCGGGAAAGAACTACGAGCAGTACTTC	CASSQGSAGKNYEQYF
TRBV25-1	.	.	TRBJ1-1	14	TGTGCCACCGTTGGGGGGTCCATGAACACTGAAGCTGTCTTT	CATVGGSMNTEAVF
TRBV28	.	once	TRBJ2-4	19	TGTGCCAGCAGTCCCCTCCAGGGGCGAAAATATCTAACCAAAAACATTCAGTACTTC	CASSPLQGRKYLTKNIQYF
TRBV28	TRBD2	.	TRBJ2-3	15	TGTGCCAGCAGTTTGTGGCGGGAGAGCTCAGATACGCAGTATTTT	CASSLWRESSDTQYF
TRBV9	TRBD1	.	TRBJ1-1	15	TGTGCCAGCAGCGCCACCGGGACAGGGGGGACTGAAGCTTTCTTT	CASSATGTGGTEAFF
TRBV6-5	TRBD1	.	TRBJ1-2	14	TGTGCCAGCAGTTACGGACAGGGGAAATATGGCTACACCTTC	CASSYGQGKYGYTF
TRBV18	TRBD2	.	TRBJ2-7	16	TGTGCCAGCTCGGGACTAGCGGGGGGAAGCGTGGACGAGCAGTACTTC	CASSGLAGGSVDEQYF
TRBV28	.	few	TRBJ2-1	14	TGTGCCAGCAGCCGACACAGCTCCTACAATGAGCAGTTCTTC	CASSRHSSYNEQFF
TRBV5-8	.	.	TRBJ1-5	14	TGTGCCAGCAGCTTAAGACGGGGCAATCAGCCCCAGCATTTT	CASSLRRGNQPQHF
TRBV10-1	TRBD1	.	TRBJ2-5	14	TGCGCCAGCAGTGCTCAGGGGGCCCAAGAGACCCAGTACTTC	CASSAQGAQETQYF
TRBV28	.	.	TRBJ2-6	20	TGTGCCAGCAGTTTAAGCATGGCGGGCCTGGAAATCCGTGGGGCCAACGTCCTGACTTTC	CASSLSMAGLEIRGANVLTF
TRBV7-9	.	.	TRBJ2-1	10	TGTGCCAGCAGCCCCCGTGAGCAGTTCTTC	CASSPREQFF
TRBV6-5	.	.	TRBJ2-7	14	TGTGCCAGCAGAAAGACTATAGACGGCTACGAGCAGTACTTC	CASRKTIDGYEQYF
TRBV28	TRBD1	once	TRBJ1-2	14	TGTGCCAGCAGCATTGACAGGGAGAGCTATGGCTACACCTTC	CASSIDRESYGYTF
TRBV7-3	TRBD1	.	TRBJ2-7	19	TGTGCCAGCAGCTTACTACCGGGACAGGGGTTTTCTCACTCCTACGAGCAGTACTTC	CASSLLPGQGFSHSYEQYF
TRBV9	TRBD1	.	TRBJ2-4	15	TGTGCCAGCAGCGCGAGCACGACAGGGGAGGCCATTCAGTACTTC	CASSASTTGEAIQYF